These T cell receptor beta chains were read from a single sample in a study of long-term antiretroviral therapy in people with HIV. TCRdb's copy holds only in-frame clones and misses some; the assay was immunoSEQ multiplex PCR. The sample has under 35,000 clones; roughly 96% are singletons. Here the sequenced sample was unsorted PBMCs, taken roughly 6.4 years after starting antiretroviral therapy. These receptors were obtained from a man aged 30 to 39 with HIV. CDR3s include the opening cysteine and the closing phenylalanine or tryptophan. A D gene is named only where the DNA matches it firmly. A clone size is listed for some rows: how often the clone was seen (once, few, many), or a class if it is expanded.

j_call clone_size d_call v_call cdr3_aa cdr3_nt
TRBJ2-7 once . TRBV6-1 CASGRDGIYEQYF TGTGCCAGCGGCCGGGACGGAATCTACGAGCAGTACTTC
TRBJ2-1 . . TRBV5-4 CASSRDHYNEQFF TGTGCCAGCAGCCGGGACCACTACAATGAGCAGTTCTTC
TRBJ1-6 . . TRBV5-6 CASSFGRGNSPLHF TGTGCCAGCAGCTTTGGCAGGGGAAATTCACCCCTCCACTTT
TRBJ2-1 . TRBD2 TRBV6-4 CASSPGTSSLVYNEQFF TGTGCCAGCAGTCCCGGGACTAGCTCGTTAGTCTACAATGAGCAGTTCTTC
TRBJ2-7 . . TRBV4-1 CASSQSTDPTYEQYF TGCGCCAGCAGCCAAAGCACAGACCCTACCTACGAGCAGTACTTC
TRBJ2-1 . . TRBV7-9 CASRSPGQQYNEQFF TGTGCCAGCAGAAGCCCGGGACAACAGTACAATGAGCAGTTCTTC
TRBJ1-3 . . TRBV30 CAWSVHTSGNTIYF TGTGCCTGGAGTGTACACACTTCTGGAAACACCATATATTTT
TRBJ2-7 . . TRBV4-1 CASSQADGSPEQYF TGCGCCAGCAGCCAAGCGGACGGATCCCCCGAGCAGTACTTC
TRBJ1-6 few . TRBV7-2 CASSLPLGSPLHF TGTGCCAGCAGCTTACCGTTAGGCTCACCCCTCCACTTT
TRBJ1-5 . . TRBV4-1 CASSQDVTVYNQPQHF TGCGCCAGCAGCCAAGATGTTACGGTTTATAATCAGCCCCAGCATTTT
TRBJ1-1 . TRBD1 TRBV2 CASRRGTGFQVEAFF TGTGCCAGCAGGCGCGGGACAGGGTTTCAAGTTGAAGCTTTCTTT